The TCR beta chain described here comes from a study of blood T cell repertoires in COVID-19. Study summary: PBMCs, B-cell-depleted T cells, or T cells were the source of the cDNA or gDNA that made up the material.

Recruits, aged about 18 to 95 years, lived in 25 or so US areas. The method was immunoSEQ multiplex PCR; TCRdb's version includes in-frame clones alone and lacks a portion of them. The table shows approximately 300,000 clones, with about 85% occurring only once. Germline V gives CDR1 LGHNA, CDR2 YNFKEQ. CDR3 length equals 11 residues. Trimming took off 5 bases at V and 8 bases at J, with 7 bases between the two ends. The sample was PBMCs or T cells enriched from blood (not recorded which). This sequence originates from a woman between 25 and 40 years old who had been exposed to COVID-19. The V gene is TRBV4-2, the J gene TRBJ2-1; unclear D gene. CDR3 loop: CASSASYEQFF. Here the CDR3 DNA reads TGTGCCAGCAGCGCAAGCTATGAGCAGTTCTTC.